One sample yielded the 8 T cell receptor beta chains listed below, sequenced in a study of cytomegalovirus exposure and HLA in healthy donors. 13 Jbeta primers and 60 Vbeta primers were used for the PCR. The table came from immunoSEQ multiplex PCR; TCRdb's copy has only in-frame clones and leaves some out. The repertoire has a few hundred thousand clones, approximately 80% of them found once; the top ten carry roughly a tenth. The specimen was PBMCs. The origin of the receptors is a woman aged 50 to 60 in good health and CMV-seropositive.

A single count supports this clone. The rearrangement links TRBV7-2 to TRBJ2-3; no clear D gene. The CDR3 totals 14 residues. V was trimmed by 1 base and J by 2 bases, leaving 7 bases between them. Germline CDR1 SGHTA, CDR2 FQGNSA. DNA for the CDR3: TGTGCCAGCAGCTTAGGGGCTAACACAGATACGCAGTATTTT. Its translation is CASSLGANTDTQYF.

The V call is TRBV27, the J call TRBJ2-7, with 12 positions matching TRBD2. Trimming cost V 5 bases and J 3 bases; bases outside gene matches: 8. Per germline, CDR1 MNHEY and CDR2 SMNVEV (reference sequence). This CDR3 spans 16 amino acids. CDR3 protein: CASSALGLAGYYEQYF. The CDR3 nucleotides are TGTGCCAGCAGTGCCCTCGGACTAGCGGGGTACTACGAGCAGTACTTC.

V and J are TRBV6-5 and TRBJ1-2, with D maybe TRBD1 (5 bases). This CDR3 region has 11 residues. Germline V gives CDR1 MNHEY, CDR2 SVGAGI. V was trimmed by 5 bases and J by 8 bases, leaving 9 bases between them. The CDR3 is CASSPGLGYTF. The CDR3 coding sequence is TGTGCCAGCAGTCCAGGGTTAGGCTACACCTTC.

The CDR3 is CASSEVRTSYAQYEQYF. The CDR3 DNA reads TGTGCCAGCAGTGAAGTACGGACTAGCTATGCACAATACGAGCAGTACTTC. The chain is built from TRBV6-1 and TRBJ2-7; 8 positions match TRBD2. The CDR3 runs to 17 residues. The V gene's germline CDR1 is MNHNS and CDR2 SASEGT. Unmatched junction bases numbered 12, after V lost 1 base and J lost 4 bases.

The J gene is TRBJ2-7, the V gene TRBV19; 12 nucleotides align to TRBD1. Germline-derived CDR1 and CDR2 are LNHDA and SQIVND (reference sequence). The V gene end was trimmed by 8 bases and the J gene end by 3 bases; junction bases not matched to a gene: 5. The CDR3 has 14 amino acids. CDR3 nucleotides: TGTGCCAGTGGGGACAGGGGGCGAGTCTACGAGCAGTACTTC. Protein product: CASGDRGRVYEQYF.

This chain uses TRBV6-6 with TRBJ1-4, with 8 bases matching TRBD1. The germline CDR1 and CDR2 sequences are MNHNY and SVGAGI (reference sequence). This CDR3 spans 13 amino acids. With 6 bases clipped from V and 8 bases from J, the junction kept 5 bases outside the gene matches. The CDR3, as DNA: TGTGCCAGCAGGCACAGGGGGGGGGAAAAACTGTTTTTT. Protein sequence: CASRHRGGEKLFF.

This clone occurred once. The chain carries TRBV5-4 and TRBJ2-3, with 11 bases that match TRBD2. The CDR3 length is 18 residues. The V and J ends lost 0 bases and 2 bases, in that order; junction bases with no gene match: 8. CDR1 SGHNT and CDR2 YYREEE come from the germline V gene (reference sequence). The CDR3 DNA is TGTGCCAGCAGCTTGGCCACGGCTAGCGGGGGGTACACAGATACGCAGTATTTT. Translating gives CASSLATASGGYTDTQYF.

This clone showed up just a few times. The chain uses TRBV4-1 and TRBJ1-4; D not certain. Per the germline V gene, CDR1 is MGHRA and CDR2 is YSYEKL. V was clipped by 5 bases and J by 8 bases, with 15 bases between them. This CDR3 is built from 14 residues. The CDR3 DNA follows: TGCGCCAGCAGCTGGACTCATCAGCGGGAAAAACTGTTTTTT. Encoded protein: CASSWTHQREKLFF.